This is a list of T cell receptor beta chains from one sample in a study of T cells in Graves' hyperthyroidism and ophthalmopathy. One entry per CDR3 protein, called by TCRdb with MiXCR from the multiplex PCR reads. This table holds roughly 170,000 distinct CDR3 sequences, over 15% found once. The sequenced sample consisted of blood. These receptors all stem from a woman aged 45-59 years with Graves' hyperthyroidism. Each CDR3 is given with its conserved first and last residue. D genes are given only for firm matches. Not all rows give a size; the values are once, few, many and, for expanded clones, a class.

V: TRBV12-3/TRBV12-4
size: many
D: NA
J: TRBJ1-1
DNA: TGTGCCAGCAGCGACGATGGGTCGAACACTGAAGCTTTCTTT
CDR3: CASSDDGSNTEAFF

V: TRBV4-1
size: many
D: NA
J: TRBJ2-1
DNA: TGCGCCAGCAGCCTCGACTTACCCACCTACAATGAGCAGTTCTTC
CDR3: CASSLDLPTYNEQFF

V: TRBV6-1
size: NA
D: NA
J: TRBJ2-6
DNA: TGTGCCAGCAGTACCTTGACAGTCTCTGGGGCCAACGTCCTGACTTTC
CDR3: CASSTLTVSGANVLTF

V: TRBV9
size: few
D: NA
J: TRBJ1-1
DNA: TGTGCCAGCAGCGTAGCAGGATTGGGGGCTGAAGCTTTCTTT
CDR3: CASSVAGLGAEAFF

V: TRBV6-2/TRBV6-3
size: few
D: NA
J: TRBJ1-2
DNA: TGTGCCAGCAGTGAGGGATTAGCTAACTATGGCTACACCTTC
CDR3: CASSEGLANYGYTF

V: TRBV19
size: NA
D: NA
J: TRBJ2-1
DNA: TGTGCCAGTAGTACCTCGGGTGGGGAGATTTACAATGAGCGGTTCTTC
CDR3: CASSTSGGEIYNERFF

V: TRBV18
size: NA
D: NA
J: TRBJ1-4
DNA: TGTGCCAGCTCACCAGAGAGGGTAGGGGAAAAACTGTTTTTT
CDR3: CASSPERVGEKLFF

V: TRBV19
size: many
D: TRBD1
J: TRBJ1-5
DNA: TGTGCCAGTAGTATTGACAGGGTTAGCAATCAGCCCCAGCATTTT
CDR3: CASSIDRVSNQPQHF

V: TRBV27
size: few
D: TRBD1
J: TRBJ1-1
DNA: TGTGCCAGCAGTGGACAGGGGCCCTACACTGAAGCTTTCTTT
CDR3: CASSGQGPYTEAFF

V: TRBV28
size: NA
D: TRBD2
J: TRBJ2-7
DNA: TGTGCCAGCAGTCTCGGGACTAGCGGGAGGACCTACGAGCAGTACTTC
CDR3: CASSLGTSGRTYEQYF

V: TRBV12-3/TRBV12-4
size: NA
D: TRBD1
J: TRBJ2-5
DNA: TGTGCCAGCAGTTTCTTGACAGGGAGACAAGAGACCCAGTACTTC
CDR3: CASSFLTGRQETQYF

V: TRBV6-6
size: many
D: NA
J: TRBJ1-2
DNA: TGTGCCAGCAGTTACACCGGGACGGATAACTATGGCTACACCTTC
CDR3: CASSYTGTDNYGYTF

V: TRBV7-9
size: many
D: TRBD1
J: TRBJ1-2
DNA: TGTGCCAGCAGCTCGGACAGGGCGGGCTATGGCTACACCTTC
CDR3: CASSSDRAGYGYTF

V: TRBV19
size: many
D: TRBD1
J: TRBJ2-2
DNA: TGTGCCAGTAGTTACGGGACAGGGGTGAACACCGGGGAGCTGTTTTTT
CDR3: CASSYGTGVNTGELFF

V: TRBV12-3/TRBV12-4
size: many
D: TRBD1
J: TRBJ1-4
DNA: TGTGCCAGCAGTCCCCGTCAGGGGGTTGAAAAACTGTTTTTT
CDR3: CASSPRQGVEKLFF

V: TRBV11-2
size: many
D: NA
J: TRBJ1-5
DNA: TGTGCCAGCAGCTTTGGCTACAATCAGCCCCAGCATTTT
CDR3: CASSFGYNQPQHF

V: TRBV6-1
size: many
D: TRBD1
J: TRBJ1-6
DNA: TGTGCCAGCACCACAAACAGGGGGATACATTCACCCCTCCACTTT
CDR3: CASTTNRGIHSPLHF

V: TRBV13
size: many
D: TRBD1
J: TRBJ1-1
DNA: TGTGCCAGCAGCACCCAGGGACAGGGGATTAGGACTGAAGCTTTCTTT
CDR3: CASSTQGQGIRTEAFF

V: TRBV15
size: many
D: TRBD1
J: TRBJ1-2
DNA: TGTGCCACCAGCAGAGGGACAGGGGGCGACTATGGCTACACCTTC
CDR3: CATSRGTGGDYGYTF